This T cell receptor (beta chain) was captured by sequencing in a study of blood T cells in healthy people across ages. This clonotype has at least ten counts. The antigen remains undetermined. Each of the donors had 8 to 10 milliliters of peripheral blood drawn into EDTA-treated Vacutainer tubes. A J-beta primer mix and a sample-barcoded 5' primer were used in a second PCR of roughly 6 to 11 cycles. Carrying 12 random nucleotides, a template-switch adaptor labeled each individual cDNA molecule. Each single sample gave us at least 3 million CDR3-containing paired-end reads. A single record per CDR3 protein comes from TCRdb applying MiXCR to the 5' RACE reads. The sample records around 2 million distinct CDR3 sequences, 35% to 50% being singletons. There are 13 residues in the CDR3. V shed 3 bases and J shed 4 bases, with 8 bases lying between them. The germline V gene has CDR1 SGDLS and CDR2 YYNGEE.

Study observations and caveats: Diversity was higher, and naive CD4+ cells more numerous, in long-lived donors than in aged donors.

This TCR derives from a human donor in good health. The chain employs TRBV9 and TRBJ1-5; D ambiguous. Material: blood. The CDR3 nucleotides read TGTGCCAGCAGCGAGTCACCTAATCAGCCCCAGCATTTT. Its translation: CASSESPNQPQHF.